A selection of T cell receptor beta chains follows, all from one sample in a study of cytomegalovirus exposure and HLA in healthy donors. Sequencing used immunoSEQ multiplex PCR; TCRdb keeps in-frame clones, though not all of them. This sample has hundreds of thousands of clones, with 78% found just once. The sample consisted of PBMCs. The receptors shown here come from a male donor in good health and CMV-seronegative. Each CDR3 is given with its conserved first and last residue. Fields, in order: J gene, D gene, clone size, V gene, CDR3 DNA, CDR3 protein. A D gene is named only where the DNA matches it firmly. Some rows have no size entry. The others give once, few or many, or a class for an expanded clone.

>TRBJ1-3|.|.|TRBV30
TGTGCCTGGATTAGTGTGGGAAACACCATATATTTT
CAWISVGNTIYF
>TRBJ2-5|.|.|TRBV19
TGTGCCAGTAGTATACGGGAGTGGCAGACCCAGTACTTC
CASSIREWQTQYF
>TRBJ1-2|.|.|TRBV5-6
TGTGCCAGCAGCCGACCCCGGGACTATGGCTACACCTTC
CASSRPRDYGYTF
>TRBJ1-1|.|.|TRBV9
TGTGCCAGCAGCGTACACTTGAACACTGAAGCTTTCTTT
CASSVHLNTEAFF
>TRBJ2-7|TRBD1|.|TRBV6-1
TGTGCCAGCAGCGAGGACAGGGGAACCTACGAGCAGTACTTC
CASSEDRGTYEQYF
>TRBJ2-2|TRBD1|.|TRBV7-2
TGTGCCAGCAGCTTCCTGGACAGGGGACCTTGGACCGGGGAGCTGTTTTTT
CASSFLDRGPWTGELFF
>TRBJ2-2|TRBD1|.|TRBV5-4
TGTGCCAGCAGATTACAGGGGGAGTACGGGGAGCTGTTTTTT
CASRLQGEYGELFF
>TRBJ2-2|TRBD1|.|TRBV7-8
TGTGCCAGCAGGGGGACAGGGGATGCTCACCCGGTCACCGGGGAGCTGTTTTTT
CASRGTGDAHPVTGELFF
>TRBJ2-7|.|.|TRBV27
TGTGCCAGCAGCCCTGACCCCGGGGACGAGCAGTACTTC
CASSPDPGDEQYF
>TRBJ2-7|TRBD1|.|TRBV18
TGTGCCAGCTCACCATGGGACAGGTCTGGCGAGCAGTACTTC
CASSPWDRSGEQYF
>TRBJ1-3|.|few|TRBV6-5
TGTGCCAGTAAGCAGGACACCAGGGTCGGAAACACCATATATTTT
CASKQDTRVGNTIYF
>TRBJ2-2|.|.|TRBV4-2
TGTGCCAGCAGCCAAGTTGGTGAGGACACCGGGGAGCTGTTTTTT
CASSQVGEDTGELFF
>TRBJ2-7|TRBD1|.|TRBV18
TGTGCCAGCTCACCCTGGACAGGGGTCGAGCAGTACTTC
CASSPWTGVEQYF
>TRBJ2-7|TRBD1|few|TRBV2
TGTGCCAGCAGTGATGGCGACAGGGTCTACGAGCAGTACTTC
CASSDGDRVYEQYF
>TRBJ1-3|.|.|TRBV9
TGTGCCAGCAGCGTAACCCCCAGGGCGGGAAACACCATATATTTT
CASSVTPRAGNTIYF
>TRBJ2-7|.|.|TRBV27
TGTGCCAGCAGTTTATACCTGGACACGGGTGAGCAGTACTTC
CASSLYLDTGEQYF
>TRBJ2-3|.|.|TRBV7-9
TGTTCCAGCAGCTTACCCCCCGCAGATACGCAGTATTTT
CSSSLPPADTQYF
>TRBJ1-1|.|.|TRBV7-6
TGTGCCAGCAGCTCTAAGATAAACACTGAAGCTTTCTTT
CASSSKINTEAFF
>TRBJ2-5|.|.|TRBV29-1
TGCAGCGTTGATTATACAGGGCGGGAGACCCAGTACTTC
CSVDYTGRETQYF
>TRBJ1-1|TRBD1|once|TRBV5-3
TGTGCCAGAAGCTTACTCTCGGACAGGGGGAAACACCTTGGATCTGAAGCTTTCTTT
CARSLLSDRGKHLGSEAFF
>TRBJ2-7|.|.|TRBV11-1
TGTGCCAGCAGCTTAGGATCAGAGAAAAGCGTCACCTACGAGCAGTACTTC
CASSLGSEKSVTYEQYF
>TRBJ1-1|TRBD1|.|TRBV6-6
TGTGCCAGTACACAACCTTCTGACAGGGGGCGATTGGGTGCTTTCTTT
CASTQPSDRGRLGAFF
>TRBJ1-5|.|few|TRBV7-9
TGTGCCAGCAGCTTAGGGAGTCAGCCCCAGCATTTT
CASSLGSQPQHF
>TRBJ1-2|.|.|TRBV25-1
TGTGCCAGCAGTGATCCCCCGCTAGGTGGCTACACCTTC
CASSDPPLGGYTF